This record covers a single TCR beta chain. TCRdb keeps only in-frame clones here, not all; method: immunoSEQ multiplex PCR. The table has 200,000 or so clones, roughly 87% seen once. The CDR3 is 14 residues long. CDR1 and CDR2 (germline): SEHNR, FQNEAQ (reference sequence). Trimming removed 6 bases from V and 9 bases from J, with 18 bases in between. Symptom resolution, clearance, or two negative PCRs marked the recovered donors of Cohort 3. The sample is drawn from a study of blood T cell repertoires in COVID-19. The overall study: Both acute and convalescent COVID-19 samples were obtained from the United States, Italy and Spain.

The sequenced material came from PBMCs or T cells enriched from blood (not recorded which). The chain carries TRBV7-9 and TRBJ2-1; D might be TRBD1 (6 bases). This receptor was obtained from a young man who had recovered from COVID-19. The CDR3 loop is CASRQTRQDSEQFF. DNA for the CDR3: TGTGCCAGCAGACAAACCCGACAGGATTCTGAGCAGTTCTTC.